The 27 T cell receptor beta chains below come from one sample, sequenced in a study of patients and donors after allogeneic stem cell transplantation (dated by TCRdb to 2020 to 2022). The method behind the library was RT-PCR. The data were produced on a NextSeq 550. TCRdb handled the public reads itself, with Q25 trimming in fastp and clone calling in MiXCR, and kept productive beta chains. Rows are combined by CDR3 protein, so each entry shows the most common genes and DNA. Counted in this sample were tens of thousands of distinct CDR3 sequences; approximately 49% of them appeared once. Roughly three fifths of the sample lies in the top ten. Sequenced sample: blood, either unsorted or a sorted T cell fraction (not recorded which). These receptors all stem from a human donor who was either an allogeneic HSCT recipient or a stem cell or donor lymphocyte infusion donor (not recorded which). It is not recorded whose cells these are; they may come from a transplant donor.

This clonotype was found once. The gene calls are TRBV28 and TRBJ1-1; D is ambiguous. The length of the CDR3 is 14 residues. Trimming removed 3 bases from V and 4 bases from J, with 12 bases in between. Looked up from germline, CDR1 is MDHEN and CDR2 is SYDVKM. The CDR3 region has the DNA TGTGCCAGCAGTTTCTCCGATGGGCGCACTGAAGCTTTCTTT. Its translation is CASSFSDGRTEAFF.

This clonotype was picked up a small number of times. The rearrangement uses TRBV15 and TRBJ1-5, with a weak D call TRBD1 (5 bases). The CDR3 is 17 residues long. V was cut by 0 bases and J by 0 bases, with 12 bases left in between. Germline V gives CDR1 LNHNV, CDR2 YYDKDF (reference sequence). The CDR3 nucleotides read TGTGCCACCAGCAGAGATGGGGGACGGAATAGCAATCAGCCCCAGCATTTT. This translates into CATSRDGGRNSNQPQHF.

This chain links TRBV10-3 with TRBJ2-7; 12 nucleotides match TRBD1. The CDR3 spans 15 residues. CDR1 and CDR2 (germline): ENHRY, SYGVKD. With V trimmed by 4 bases and J by 4 bases, 5 bases remained unmatched. As DNA, the CDR3 is TGTGCCATCAGTGGGGGACAGGGGGCATTTTACGAGCAGTACTTC. Its protein product is CAISGGQGAFYEQYF.

This clonotype was seen only once. The chain uses TRBV10-2 and TRBJ2-2; the D is unclear. This CDR3 spans 13 amino acids. Germline V gives CDR1 WSHSY, CDR2 SAAADI. Trimming removed 6 bases from V and 7 bases from J, with 12 bases in between. CDR3 sequence: CASREILGGELFF. The DNA for the CDR3 is TGCGCCAGCAGGGAGATCCTTGGCGGGGAGCTGTTTTTT.

This chain connects TRBV12-3 or TRBV12-4 to TRBJ1-1, with TRBD1 matching over 10 bases. CDR3 length: 16 residues. V was pared by 6 bases and J by 0 bases, with 7 bases of the junction left unmatched. The CDR3 is CASSSGTGEMNTEAFF. CDR3 DNA: TGTGCCAGCAGCTCCGGGACAGGGGAAATGAACACTGAAGCTTTCTTT.

The V call is TRBV28, the J call TRBJ1-4, with 8 nucleotides matching TRBD1. Losses at the gene ends were 6 bases for V and 7 bases for J; bases not matched to a gene: 7. CDR3 length: 14 residues. Germline V CDR1 and CDR2: MDHEN, SYDVKM. The CDR3 reads CASSRGQGGEKLFF. CDR3 bases: TGTGCCAGCAGCAGAGGACAGGGTGGTGAAAAACTGTTTTTT.

This chain links TRBV15 with TRBJ2-1; D is undetermined. This CDR3 is 16 amino acids long. V was cut by 0 bases and J by 2 bases, with 11 bases left in between. Germline loops: CDR1 LNHNV, CDR2 YYDKDF (reference sequence). In DNA, the CDR3 is TGTGCCACCAGCAGAGACACCTCACTTGCCTACAATGAGCAGTTCTTC. It encodes CATSRDTSLAYNEQFF.

CDR3: CASIMGTNEKLFF. The CDR3 DNA follows: TGTGCCAGCATCATGGGGACTAATGAAAAACTGTTTTTT. This chain links TRBV7-9 with TRBJ1-4; D is ambiguous. Germline V lookup: CDR1 SEHNR, CDR2 FQNEAQ (reference sequence). Trimming took off 7 bases at V and 2 bases at J, with 8 bases between the two ends. The CDR3 spans 13 residues.

The gene calls are TRBV29-1 and TRBJ1-1; D call uncertain. With 4 bases removed from V and 1 base from J, the gap between germline ends came to 7 bases. This CDR3 has 12 residues. Germline V gene data show CDR1 as SQVTM and CDR2 as ANQGSEA. CDR3 bases: TGCAGCGTTGGAGAGGCGAACACTGAAGCTTTCTTT. Translation: CSVGEANTEAFF.

V gene TRBV7-2 combines with J gene TRBJ1-5; D gene ambiguous. CDR1 and CDR2 (germline): SGHTA, FQGNSA. V gave up 0 bases and J gave up 0 bases, with 6 bases separating them. This CDR3 has 15 amino acids. CDR3 bases: TGTGCCAGCAGCTTAGCGCCAAGTAGCAATCAGCCCCAGCATTTT. It translates to CASSLAPSSNQPQHF.

The chain carries TRBV20-1 and TRBJ1-5; D is undetermined. CDR1 is DFQATT and CDR2 is SNEGSKA in the germline V gene (reference sequence). The V and J ends lost 1 base and 6 bases respectively, with 7 bases between them. This CDR3 has 12 residues. The CDR3: CSARGLGQPQHF. CDR3 sequence (DNA): TGCAGTGCTAGAGGTCTCGGTCAGCCCCAGCATTTT.

This chain uses TRBV20-1 with TRBJ1-5, with D possibly matching TRBD1 (6 bases). The CDR3 spans 13 residues. In germline, CDR1 is DFQATT, CDR2 SNEGSKA (reference sequence). Trimming took off 5 bases at V and 3 bases at J, with 11 bases between the two ends. CDR3 protein: CSALDSSNQPQHF. The CDR3 DNA reads as TGCAGTGCTCTGGACAGCTCCAATCAGCCCCAGCATTTT.

The chain has TRBV20-1 and TRBJ2-3; 10 bases agree with TRBD2. Trimming cost V 3 bases and J 5 bases; bases outside gene matches: 11. CDR1 DFQATT and CDR2 SNEGSKA come from the germline V gene (reference sequence). The CDR3 is made up of 16 amino acids. CDR3 residues: CSARRLAGASGDTQYF. DNA of the CDR3: TGCAGTGCTAGGCGACTAGCGGGTGCATCTGGAGATACGCAGTATTTT.

This clonotype was seen a few times. The chain links TRBV28 to TRBJ1-5; D might be TRBD1 (5 bases). CDR3 size: 13 residues. Trimming pared 11 bases from V and 0 bases from J, leaving 11 bases between. In germline, CDR1 is MDHEN, CDR2 SYDVKM. This chain's CDR3 is CAEGLNSNQPQHF. CDR3 in DNA: TGTGCCGAGGGACTGAATAGCAATCAGCCCCAGCATTTT.

The gene calls are TRBV6-5 and TRBJ1-1, with D unclear. The CDR3 spans 15 residues. Germline lookup yields CDR1 MNHEY and CDR2 SVGAGI. Trimming shortened V by 0 bases and J by 1 base, and 9 bases separated the two germline ends. The DNA for the CDR3 is TGTGCCAGCAGTTACTCGAGCTGGTGGAACACTGAAGCTTTCTTT. It translates to CASSYSSWWNTEAFF.

The rearrangement joins TRBV27 to TRBJ2-1, with TRBD2 as a possible D gene (5 bases). Trimming removed 3 bases at V and 5 bases at J, with 17 bases between. Germline loops: CDR1 MNHEY, CDR2 SMNVEV (reference sequence). The CDR3 extends over 16 amino acids. The CDR3 DNA reads as TGTGCCAGCAGTTTCGTCGTGGAGGAGCTACACAATGAGCAGTTCTTC. Protein product: CASSFVVEELHNEQFF.

The CDR3 spells CASSLPSGAYEQYF. CDR3 DNA sequence: TGCGCCAGCAGCTTGCCTAGCGGGGCCTACGAGCAGTACTTC. V and J are TRBV5-1 and TRBJ2-7; TRBD2 matches at 9 bases. After removal of 1 base from V and 2 bases from J, the junction contained 1 base not matched to a gene. This CDR3 is built from 14 residues. Germline lookup yields CDR1 SGHRS and CDR2 YFSETQ.

The chain combines TRBV5-1 with TRBJ2-1; D might be TRBD2 (6 bases). This CDR3 has 14 amino acids. The V gene lost 0 bases and the J gene lost 5 bases, with 9 bases spanning the gap. Germline loops: CDR1 SGHRS, CDR2 YFSETQ. CDR3 protein: CASSLVGTHNEQFF. The CDR3 nucleotides read TGCGCCAGCAGCTTGGTAGGGACTCACAATGAGCAGTTCTTC.

This clonotype has only a few counts. J is TRBJ1-5 and V is TRBV3-1; 7 bases map to TRBD1. V was clipped by 4 bases and J by 12 bases; unmatched bases: 3. Germline loops: CDR1 LGHDT, CDR2 YNNKEL (reference sequence). The CDR3 loop spans 11 amino acids. The DNA for the CDR3 is TGTGCCAGCAGCCTCGGACAGGTCCAGCATTTT. Protein product: CASSLGQVQHF.

This clonotype was observed a handful of times. The CDR3 DNA follows: TGTGCCAGCAGCTTAGAGAGCTGGAGGCTCGGCTACACCTTC. Translating it yields CASSLESWRLGYTF. The chain combines TRBV7-9 with TRBJ1-2, with D hard to call. V was trimmed by 1 base and J by 8 bases, leaving 14 bases between them. Germline assignment: CDR1 SEHNR and CDR2 FQNEAQ (reference sequence). The CDR3 totals 14 residues.

The rearrangement links TRBV7-3 to TRBJ1-1, with 7 bases aligning to TRBD1. The CDR3 has 14 amino acids. With V trimmed by 5 bases and J by 4 bases, 7 bases remained unmatched. In germline, CDR1 is SGHTA, CDR2 FQGTGA. The DNA of the CDR3 is TGTGCCAGCAGCCAAGGGGGCTCAGGCACTGAAGCTTTCTTT. It translates to CASSQGGSGTEAFF.

The V call is TRBV28, the J call TRBJ1-1; tentative D call: TRBD1 (5 bases). CDR1 is MDHEN and CDR2 is SYDVKM in the germline V gene. CDR3 length: 12 amino acids. V was pared by 5 bases and J by 10 bases, with 14 bases between. CDR3 DNA sequence: TGTGCCAGCAGTCCGATCAGGGTTTCAGCTTTCTTT. It codes for CASSPIRVSAFF.

The CDR3 nucleotides are TGTGCCAGCGCAGGGTCGATCTATGGCTACACCTTC. Translated: CASAGSIYGYTF. The chain has TRBV7-8 and TRBJ1-2, with D tentatively TRBD1 (5 bases). CDR1 SGHVS and CDR2 FQNEAQ come from the germline V gene. The CDR3 is 12 amino acids. Trimming took off 8 bases at V and 4 bases at J, with 11 bases between the two ends.

This clonotype showed up just a few times. The chain has TRBV12-3 or TRBV12-4 and TRBJ1-2; unclear D gene. V was trimmed by 5 bases and J by 0 bases, leaving 10 bases between them. CDR3 length: 14 residues. The CDR3 loop is CASSPRVSNYGYTF. Written as DNA, the CDR3 is TGTGCCAGCAGTCCACGGGTCTCTAACTATGGCTACACCTTC.

The genes are TRBV12-3 or TRBV12-4 and TRBJ1-2; no clear D gene. The CDR3 runs 14 residues. V dropped 3 bases and J dropped 6 bases, with 14 bases sitting between them. CDR3 in DNA: TGTGCCAGCAGTTTGGATCTCCCCGGCCATGGCTACACCTTC. It is translated as CASSLDLPGHGYTF.

This clonotype was seen a handful of times. The chain links TRBV6-2 or TRBV6-3 to TRBJ1-4, with a possible D match to TRBD1 (5 bases). CDR1 and CDR2 (germline): MNHEY, SVGEGT. V dropped 0 bases and J dropped 4 bases, with 9 bases sitting between them. The CDR3 extends over 15 amino acids. CDR3 amino acids: CASSYSGRRNEKLFF. CDR3 sequence (DNA): TGTGCCAGCAGTTACTCGGGACGCCGTAATGAAAAACTGTTTTTT.

The chain employs TRBV7-2 and TRBJ1-2; TRBD1 might be the D (5 bases). V lost 1 base to trimming and J lost 0 bases, with 9 bases between them. Germline assignment: CDR1 SGHTA and CDR2 FQGNSA. The CDR3 is 15 amino acids. CDR3 nucleotide sequence: TGTGCCAGCAGCTTAGTCGCAGGGCCTAACTATGGCTACACCTTC. It specifies CASSLVAGPNYGYTF.